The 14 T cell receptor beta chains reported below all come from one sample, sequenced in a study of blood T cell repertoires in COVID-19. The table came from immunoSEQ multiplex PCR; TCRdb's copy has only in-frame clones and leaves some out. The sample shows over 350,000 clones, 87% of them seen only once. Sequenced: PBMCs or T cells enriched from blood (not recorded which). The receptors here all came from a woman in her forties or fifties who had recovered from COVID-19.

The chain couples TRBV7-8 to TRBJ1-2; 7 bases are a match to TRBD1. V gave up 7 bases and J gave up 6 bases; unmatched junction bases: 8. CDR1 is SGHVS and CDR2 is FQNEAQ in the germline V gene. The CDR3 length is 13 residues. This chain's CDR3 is CASTRQGRNGYTF. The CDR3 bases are TGTGCCAGCACGAGACAGGGAAGAAATGGCTACACCTTC.

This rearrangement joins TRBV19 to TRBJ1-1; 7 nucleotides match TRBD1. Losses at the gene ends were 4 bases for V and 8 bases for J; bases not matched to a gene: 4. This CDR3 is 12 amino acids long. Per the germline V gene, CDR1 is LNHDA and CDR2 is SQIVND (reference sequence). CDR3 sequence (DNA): TGTGCCAGTAGTAGACAACAGGGGGAAGCTTTCTTT. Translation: CASSRQQGEAFF.

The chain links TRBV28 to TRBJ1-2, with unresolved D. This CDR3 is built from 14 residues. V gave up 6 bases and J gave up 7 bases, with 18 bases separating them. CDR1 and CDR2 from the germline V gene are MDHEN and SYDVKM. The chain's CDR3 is CASSIQPPMAGYTF. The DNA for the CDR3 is TGTGCCAGCAGCATACAGCCACCTATGGCTGGCTACACCTTC.

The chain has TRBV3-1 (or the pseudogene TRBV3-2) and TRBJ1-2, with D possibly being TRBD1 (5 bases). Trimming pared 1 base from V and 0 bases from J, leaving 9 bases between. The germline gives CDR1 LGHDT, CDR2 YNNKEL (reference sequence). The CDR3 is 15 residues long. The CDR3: CASSQVRGANYGYTF. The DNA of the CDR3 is TGTGCCAGCAGCCAAGTTCGGGGGGCTAACTATGGCTACACCTTC.

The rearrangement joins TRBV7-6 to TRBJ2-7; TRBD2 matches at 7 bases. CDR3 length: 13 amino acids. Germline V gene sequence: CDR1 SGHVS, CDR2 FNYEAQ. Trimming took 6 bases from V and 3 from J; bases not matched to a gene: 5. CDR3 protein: CASSTGGFYEQYF. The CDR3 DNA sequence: TGTGCCAGCAGTACCGGGGGGTTCTACGAGCAGTACTTC. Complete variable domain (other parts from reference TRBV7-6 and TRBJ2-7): GAGVSQSPRYKVTKRGQDVALRCDPISGHVSLYWYRQALGQGPEFLTYFNYEAQQDKSGLPNDRFSAERPEGSISTLTIQRTEQRDSAMYRCASSTGGFYEQYFGPGTRLTVT.

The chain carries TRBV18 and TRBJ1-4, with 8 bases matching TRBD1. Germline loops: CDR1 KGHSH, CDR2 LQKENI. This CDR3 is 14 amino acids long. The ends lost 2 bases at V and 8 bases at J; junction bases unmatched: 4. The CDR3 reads CASSPTGGDEKLFF. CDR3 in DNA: TGTGCCAGCTCACCAACAGGGGGGGACGAAAAACTGTTTTTT.

The DNA of the CDR3 is TGTGCCAGCAGCCCCCCCGGGACTCACTCCTACAATGAGCAGTTCTTC. Translating it yields CASSPPGTHSYNEQFF. The chain combines TRBV7-2 with TRBJ2-1, with a possible D match to TRBD2 (6 bases). Germline-derived CDR1 and CDR2 are SGHTA and FQGNSA. The V end was cut by 5 bases, the J end by 0 bases, with 14 bases between. The CDR3 contains 16 residues.

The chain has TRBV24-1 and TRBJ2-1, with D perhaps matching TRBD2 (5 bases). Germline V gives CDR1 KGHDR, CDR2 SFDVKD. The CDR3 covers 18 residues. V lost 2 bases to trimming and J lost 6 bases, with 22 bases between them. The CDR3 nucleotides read TGTGCCACCAGTGATTCCCGAGGGCCCCCTAAGAAAGGCAATGAGCAGTTCTTC. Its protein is CATSDSRGPPKKGNEQFF.

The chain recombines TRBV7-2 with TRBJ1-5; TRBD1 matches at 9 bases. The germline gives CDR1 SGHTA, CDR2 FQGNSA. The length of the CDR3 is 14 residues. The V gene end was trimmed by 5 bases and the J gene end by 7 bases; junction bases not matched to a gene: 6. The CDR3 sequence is CASSLGGQGQPQHF. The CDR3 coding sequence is TGTGCCAGCAGCCTAGGGGGACAGGGCCAGCCCCAGCATTTT.

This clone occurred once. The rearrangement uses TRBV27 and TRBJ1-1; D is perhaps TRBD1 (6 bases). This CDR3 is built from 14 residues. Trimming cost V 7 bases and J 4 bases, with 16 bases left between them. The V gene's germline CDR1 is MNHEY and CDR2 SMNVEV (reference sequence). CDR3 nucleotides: TGTGCCAGCAAATATCAGGGGACCACCACTGAAGCTTTCTTT. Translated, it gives CASKYQGTTTEAFF.

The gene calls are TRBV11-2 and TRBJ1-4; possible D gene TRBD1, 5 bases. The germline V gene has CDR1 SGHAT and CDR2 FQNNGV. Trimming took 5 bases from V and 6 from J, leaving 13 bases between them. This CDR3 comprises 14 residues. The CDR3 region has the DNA TGTGCCAGCAGCCCGTCGCGGGGGGATGAAAAACTGTTTTTT. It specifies CASSPSRGDEKLFF.

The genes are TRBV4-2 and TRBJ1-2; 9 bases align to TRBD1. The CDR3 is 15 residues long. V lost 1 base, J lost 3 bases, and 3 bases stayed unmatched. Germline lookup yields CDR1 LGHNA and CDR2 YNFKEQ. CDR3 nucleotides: TGTGCCAGCAGCCAAGTAGACAGGGGGGACTATGGCTACACCTTC. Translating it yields CASSQVDRGDYGYTF.

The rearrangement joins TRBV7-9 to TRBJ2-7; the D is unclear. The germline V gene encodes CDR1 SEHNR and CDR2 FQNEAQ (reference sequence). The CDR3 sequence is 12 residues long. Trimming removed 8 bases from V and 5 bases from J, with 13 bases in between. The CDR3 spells CASSEASHEQYF. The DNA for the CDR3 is TGTGCCAGCTCTGAGGCCAGTCACGAGCAGTACTTC.

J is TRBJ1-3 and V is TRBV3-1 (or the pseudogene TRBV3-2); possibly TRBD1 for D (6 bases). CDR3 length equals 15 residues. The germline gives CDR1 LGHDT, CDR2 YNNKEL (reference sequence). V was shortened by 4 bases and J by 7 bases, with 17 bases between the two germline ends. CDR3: CASSPGGGTSNTIYF. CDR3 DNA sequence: TGTGCCAGCAGCCCTGGGGGGGGCACCAGTAACACCATATATTTT.